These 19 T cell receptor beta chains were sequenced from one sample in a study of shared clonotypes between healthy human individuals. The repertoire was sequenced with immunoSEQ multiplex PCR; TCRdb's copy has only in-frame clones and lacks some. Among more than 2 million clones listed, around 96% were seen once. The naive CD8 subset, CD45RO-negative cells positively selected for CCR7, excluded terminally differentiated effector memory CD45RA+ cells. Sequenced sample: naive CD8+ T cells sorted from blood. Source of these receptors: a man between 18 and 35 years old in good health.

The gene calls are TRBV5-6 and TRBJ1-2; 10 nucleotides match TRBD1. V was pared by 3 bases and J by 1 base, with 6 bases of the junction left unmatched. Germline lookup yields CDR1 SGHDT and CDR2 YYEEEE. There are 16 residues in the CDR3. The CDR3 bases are TGTGCCAGCAGCTGGGGGACAGGGGAAGTTAACTATGGCTACACCTTC. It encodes CASSWGTGEVNYGYTF.

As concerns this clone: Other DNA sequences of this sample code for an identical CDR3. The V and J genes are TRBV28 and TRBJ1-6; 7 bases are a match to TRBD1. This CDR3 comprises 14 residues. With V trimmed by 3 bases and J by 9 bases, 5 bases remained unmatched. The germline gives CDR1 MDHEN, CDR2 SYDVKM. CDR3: CASSLGQGGSPLHF. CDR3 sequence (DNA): TGTGCCAGCAGTTTGGGCCAGGGGGGTTCACCCCTCCACTTT.

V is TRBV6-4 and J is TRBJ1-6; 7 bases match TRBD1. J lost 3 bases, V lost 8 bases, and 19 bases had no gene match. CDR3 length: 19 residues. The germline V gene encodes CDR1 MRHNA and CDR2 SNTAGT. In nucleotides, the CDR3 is TGTGCCAGCGTGGGGACAGAGAATCCCCGCGCTCTCTATAATTCACCCCTCCACTTT. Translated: CASVGTENPRALYNSPLHF.

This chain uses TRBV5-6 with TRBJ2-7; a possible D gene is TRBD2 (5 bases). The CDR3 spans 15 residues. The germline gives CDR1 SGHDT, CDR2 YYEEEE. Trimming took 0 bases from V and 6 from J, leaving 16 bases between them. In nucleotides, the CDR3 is TGTGCCAGCAGCTTGGGGGAGACGGAGTCCCGCGAGCAGTACTTC. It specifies CASSLGETESREQYF.

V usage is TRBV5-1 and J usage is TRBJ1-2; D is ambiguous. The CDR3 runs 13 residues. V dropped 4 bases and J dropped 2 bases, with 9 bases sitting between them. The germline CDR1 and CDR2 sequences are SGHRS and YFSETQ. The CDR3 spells CASSLDRNYGYTF. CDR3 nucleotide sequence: TGCGCCAGCAGCCTGGACCGCAACTATGGCTACACCTTC.

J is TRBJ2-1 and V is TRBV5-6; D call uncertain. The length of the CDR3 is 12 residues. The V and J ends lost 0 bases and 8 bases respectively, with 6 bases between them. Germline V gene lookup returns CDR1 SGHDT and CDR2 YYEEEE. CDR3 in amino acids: CASSLGTDEQFF. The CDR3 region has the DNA TGTGCCAGCAGCTTGGGGACGGATGAGCAGTTCTTC.

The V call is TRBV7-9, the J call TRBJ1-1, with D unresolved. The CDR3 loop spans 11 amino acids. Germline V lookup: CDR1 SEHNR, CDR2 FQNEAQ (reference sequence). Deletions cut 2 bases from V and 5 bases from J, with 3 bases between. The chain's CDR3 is CASSLLTEAFF. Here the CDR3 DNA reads TGTGCCAGCAGCTTATTAACTGAAGCTTTCTTT.

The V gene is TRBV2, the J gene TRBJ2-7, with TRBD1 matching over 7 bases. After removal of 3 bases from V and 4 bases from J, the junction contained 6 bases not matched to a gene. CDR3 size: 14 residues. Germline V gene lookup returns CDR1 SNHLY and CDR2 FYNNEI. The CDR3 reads CASSENRGIYEQYF. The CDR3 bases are TGTGCCAGCAGTGAGAACAGGGGCATATACGAGCAGTACTTC.

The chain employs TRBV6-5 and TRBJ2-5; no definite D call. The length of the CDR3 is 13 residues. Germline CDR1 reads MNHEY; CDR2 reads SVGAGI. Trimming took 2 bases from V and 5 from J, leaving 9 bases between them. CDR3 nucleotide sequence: TGTGCCAGCAGTTACGAACGGATGGAGACCCAGTACTTC. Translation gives CASSYERMETQYF.

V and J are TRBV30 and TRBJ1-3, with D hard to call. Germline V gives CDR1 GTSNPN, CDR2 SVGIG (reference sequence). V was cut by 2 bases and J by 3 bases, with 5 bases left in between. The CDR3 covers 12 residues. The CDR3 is CAWSMSGNTIYF. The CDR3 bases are TGTGCCTGGAGTATGAGTGGAAACACCATATATTTT.

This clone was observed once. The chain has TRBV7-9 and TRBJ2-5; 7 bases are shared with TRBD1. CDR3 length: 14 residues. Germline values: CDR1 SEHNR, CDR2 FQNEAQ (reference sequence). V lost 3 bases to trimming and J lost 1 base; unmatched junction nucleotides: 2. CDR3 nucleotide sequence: TGTGCCAGCAGCTTTGAGGGGGCCCAAGAGACCCAGTACTTC. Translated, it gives CASSFEGAQETQYF.

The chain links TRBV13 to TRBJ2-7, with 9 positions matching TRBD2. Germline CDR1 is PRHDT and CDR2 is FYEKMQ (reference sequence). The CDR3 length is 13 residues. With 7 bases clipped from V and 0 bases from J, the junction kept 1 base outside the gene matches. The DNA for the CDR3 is TGTGCCAGCACGCGGGAGGGCTCCTACGAGCAGTACTTC. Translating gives CASTREGSYEQYF.

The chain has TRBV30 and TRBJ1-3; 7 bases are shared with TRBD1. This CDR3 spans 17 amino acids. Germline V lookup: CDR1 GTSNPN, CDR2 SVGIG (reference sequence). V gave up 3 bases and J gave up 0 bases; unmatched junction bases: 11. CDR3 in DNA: TGTGCCTGGAGCGGGGGACAGAGCCTAATCTCTGGAAACACCATATATTTT. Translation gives CAWSGGQSLISGNTIYF.

For the CDR3, the DNA is TGTGCCAGCAGCTCTTCAACCGGGACTAGCGGGAGTTACGAGCAGTACTTC. Translated: CASSSSTGTSGSYEQYF. V and J are TRBV7-9 and TRBJ2-7; 14 bases fit TRBD2. Germline CDR1 and CDR2: SEHNR and FQNEAQ (reference sequence). Losses at the gene ends were 4 bases for V and 4 bases for J; bases not matched to a gene: 9. The length of the CDR3 is 17 residues.

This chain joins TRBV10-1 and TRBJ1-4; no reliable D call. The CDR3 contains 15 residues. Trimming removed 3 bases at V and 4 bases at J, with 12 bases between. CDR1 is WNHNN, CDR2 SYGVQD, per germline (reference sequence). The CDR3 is CASSDGQFNNEKLFF. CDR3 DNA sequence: TGCGCCAGCAGTGATGGTCAATTTAATAATGAAAAACTGTTTTTT.

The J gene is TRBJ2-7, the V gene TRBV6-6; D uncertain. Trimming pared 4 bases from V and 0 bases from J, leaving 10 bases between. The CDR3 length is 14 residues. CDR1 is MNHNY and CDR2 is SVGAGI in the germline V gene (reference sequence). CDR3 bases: TGTGCCAGCAGTTTGTCCCAGATCTCCTACGAGCAGTACTTC. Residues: CASSLSQISYEQYF.

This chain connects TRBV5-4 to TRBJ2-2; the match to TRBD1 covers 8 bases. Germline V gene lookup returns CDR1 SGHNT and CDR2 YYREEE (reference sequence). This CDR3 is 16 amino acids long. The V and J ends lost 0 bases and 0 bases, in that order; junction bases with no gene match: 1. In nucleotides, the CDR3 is TGTGCCAGCAGCTTGGACAGGGGGACGAACACCGGGGAGCTGTTTTTT. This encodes CASSLDRGTNTGELFF.

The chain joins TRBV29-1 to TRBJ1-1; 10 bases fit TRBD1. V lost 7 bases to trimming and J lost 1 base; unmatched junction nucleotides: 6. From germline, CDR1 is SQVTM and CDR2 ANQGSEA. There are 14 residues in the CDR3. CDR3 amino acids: CSAETGGPNTEAFF. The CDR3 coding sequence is TGCAGCGCAGAGACAGGGGGCCCGAACACTGAAGCTTTCTTT.

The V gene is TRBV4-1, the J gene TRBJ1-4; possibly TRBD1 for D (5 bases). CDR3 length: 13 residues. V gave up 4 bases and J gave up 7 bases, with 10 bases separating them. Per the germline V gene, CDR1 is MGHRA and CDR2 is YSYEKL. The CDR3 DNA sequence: TGCGCCAGCAGCCCCGAGAGGGGTGAAAAACTGTTTTTT. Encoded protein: CASSPERGEKLFF.